The present T cell receptor (beta chain) was sequenced within a study of a mutant IDH1 vaccine in newly diagnosed glioma. On the study more broadly: V12 corresponded to week 35 and V13 to week 47.

As for time point: week 35, safety follow-up. It was 300 ug of mutant IDH1 20-mer peptide that made up each vaccine dose, given with topical imiquimod. As to this clone: Its target is unknown.

TCRdb's table, derived via immunoSEQ multiplex PCR, lists solely in-frame clones and lacks some. This table holds nearly 55,000 clones, 80% to 90% found once. The source of this sequence is a woman aged 18 to 35 with glioma. Sequencing used PBMCs, obtained from a glioma patient whose treatment included an IDH1 peptide vaccine.

CDR3 residues: CASRLNRRGATEAFF. CDR3 DNA: TGTGCCAGTAGACTAAACCGGAGGGGAGCCACTGAAGCTTTCTTT. The V call is TRBV19, the J call TRBJ1-1; D is possibly TRBD1 (5 bases). Germline-derived CDR1 and CDR2 are LNHDA and SQIVND (reference sequence). Deletions cut 6 bases from V and 4 bases from J, with 18 bases between. The length of the CDR3 is 15 residues.